The rows below give T cell receptor beta chains drawn from one sample of a study of blood T cell repertoires in COVID-19. The protocol was immunoSEQ multiplex PCR, while the TCRdb copy is restricted to in-frame clones and leaves out a portion. The sample contains under 150,000 clones, roughly 79% of which appear only once. Sequencing used peripheral blood. The receptors were sampled from a human donor with acute or convalescent COVID-19. The donor label of this sample is uncertain. Both conserved end residues are trimmed from each CDR3.

V,CDR3
TRBV19,ASSIAEGTIYQPQH
TRBV4-1,ASSPGQRLQETQY
TRBV6-1,ASSEWGRPPNSPLH
TRBV7-8,ASSLNRVLSGTNEKLF
TRBV19,ASSFPGQVNSPLH
TRBV5-4,ASSLSSNEQF
TRBV19,ASSIEGVGEKLF
TRBV21-1,ASSTFVGGTGRNSRSGNTIY
TRBV27,ASSPSIGGDTEAF
TRBV5-1,ASTPPGQLYNEQF
TRBV5-1,ASSRGFYGYT
TRBV5-1,ASSLEYEWAGASEQY
TRBV2,ASSSEAGGFGNTIY
TRBV13,ASSFSGQGMTGELF
TRBV5-4,ASSLGVSLNTEAF
TRBV18,ASSPPGGTEAF
TRBV7-9,ASSGGRAYNEQF
TRBV12-3/TRBV12-4,ASSPVMNTEAF
TRBV19,ASSREGPRNEQF
TRBV11-2,ASSLGSRWGYT
TRBV27,ASSKTLPGVSQETQY
TRBV19,ASSIDRGDEQF
TRBV5-1,ASSLVSGVFTEAF